Following are 20 T cell receptor beta chains from one sample sequenced in a study of blood T cell repertoires in COVID-19. TCRdb's table, derived via immunoSEQ multiplex PCR, lists solely in-frame clones and lacks some. Counted here are under 75,000 clones, 75% to 90% occurring once; the ten biggest clones make up roughly 2%. Sequenced input: peripheral blood. The receptors were sampled from a man aged 25-40 years with acute or convalescent COVID-19.

The rearrangement uses TRBV29-1 and TRBJ1-2, with TRBD1 matching over 12 bases. There are 14 residues in the CDR3. V shed 6 bases and J 8 bases; nucleotides not matched to a gene: 10. The germline CDR1 and CDR2 sequences are SQVTM and ANQGSEA. The DNA for the CDR3 is TGCAGCGTGACGCCGGGACAGGGGGCAGGAGGCTACACCTTC. Protein product: CSVTPGQGAGGYTF.

The chain couples TRBV25-1 to TRBJ1-6; D may be TRBD1 (5 bases). The CDR3 has 13 residues. Germline CDR1 and CDR2: MGHDK and SYGVNS. Trimming left V 5 bases short and J 8 bases short, with 10 bases between. The chain's CDR3 is CASSSTRDSPLHF. CDR3 sequence (DNA): TGTGCCAGCAGTAGTACCAGGGATTCACCCCTCCACTTT. Filled out from reference TRBV25-1 and TRBJ1-6, the complete variable domain reads EADIYQTPRYLVIGTGKKITLECSQTMGHDKMYWYQQDPGMELHLIHYSYGVNSTEKGDLSSESTVSRIRTEHFPLTLESARPSHTSQYLCASSSTRDSPLHFGNGTRLTVT.

This CDR3 is CASSPEGLGTYGYTF. The CDR3 nucleotides are TGTGCCAGCTCACCAGAGGGGTTGGGGACTTATGGCTACACCTTC. The chain uses TRBV18 and TRBJ1-2, with D tentatively TRBD1 (5 bases). Per the germline V gene, CDR1 is KGHSH and CDR2 is LQKENI. This CDR3 has 15 amino acids. The V end lost 2 bases, the J end lost 5 bases, and 15 bases lay between the germline ends.

The rearrangement links TRBV7-6 to TRBJ2-1, with TRBD1 matching 8 bases. V lost 4 bases, J lost 3 bases, and 11 bases stayed unmatched. The CDR3 has 17 residues. Germline V lookup: CDR1 SGHVS, CDR2 FNYEAQ. Written as DNA, the CDR3 is TGTGCCAGCAGCTCCCGACCCGGACAGGGTGGCTACAATGAGCAGTTCTTC. It specifies CASSSRPGQGGYNEQFF.

The chain employs TRBV2 and TRBJ1-6; the D is unclear. Germline V gene lookup returns CDR1 SNHLY and CDR2 FYNNEI. Trimming left V 0 bases short and J 9 bases short, with 12 bases between. This CDR3 contains 15 residues. The CDR3 sequence is CASSEALEVASPLHF. The CDR3 DNA reads as TGTGCCAGCAGTGAAGCTTTGGAGGTGGCTTCACCCCTCCACTTT.

The chain has TRBV29-1 and TRBJ1-2; 9 bases align to TRBD1. The J segment lost 6 bases and the V segment lost 0 bases, leaving 8 bases of the junction unmatched. Germline lookup yields CDR1 SQVTM and CDR2 ANQGSEA. The CDR3 sequence is 15 residues long. In DNA form, the CDR3 reads TGCAGCGTTGAAGATAGACCGGGACAGGGAAATGGCTACACCTTC. This sequence encodes CSVEDRPGQGNGYTF. The whole variable domain, remainder taken from reference TRBV29-1 and TRBJ1-2, is SAVISQKPSRDICQRGTSLTIQCQVDSQVTMMFWYRQQPGQSLTLIATANQGSEATYESGFVIDKFPISRPNLTFSTLTVSNMSPEDSSIYLCSVEDRPGQGNGYTFGSGTRLTVV.

The table lists this clone with a count of one. This chain joins TRBV18 and TRBJ1-1; 7 bases align to TRBD1. The CDR3 length is 17 residues. CDR1 is KGHSH, CDR2 LQKENI, per germline. J was trimmed by 1 base and V by 6 bases; bases with no gene match: 14. The CDR3 loop is CASSHEGTVRGNTEAFF. The DNA of the CDR3 is TGTGCCAGCTCCCATGAAGGGACAGTGAGGGGGAACACTGAAGCTTTCTTT.

This clone appeared a few times. This chain links TRBV7-9 with TRBJ2-5, with 7 bases matching TRBD2. The germline gives CDR1 SEHNR, CDR2 FQNEAQ (reference sequence). Losses at the gene ends were 7 bases for V and 2 bases for J; bases not matched to a gene: 1. The CDR3 is made up of 12 amino acids. CDR3 loop: CASTGGQETQYF. The CDR3 nucleotides read TGTGCCAGCACCGGGGGGCAAGAGACCCAGTACTTC.

The gene calls are TRBV4-3 and TRBJ2-1; 13 nucleotides match TRBD2. The V and J ends lost 4 bases and 1 base, in that order; junction bases with no gene match: 16. The CDR3 length is 21 residues. The germline V gene encodes CDR1 LGHNA and CDR2 YSLEER. Written as DNA, the CDR3 is TGCGCCAGCAGCCGCCTCTCCCTCGGACTAGCGGGAGTAGGGTCCTACAATGAGCAGTTCTTC. Protein: CASSRLSLGLAGVGSYNEQFF.

The chain uses TRBV5-8 and TRBJ1-4; the match to TRBD1 covers 7 bases. Germline V gene data show CDR1 as SGHTS and CDR2 as YDEGEE. Germline trimming cut 4 bases from V and 8 bases from J; bases unmatched to any gene: 8. The length of the CDR3 is 14 residues. CDR3 sequence: CASSPGTVGEKLFF. The CDR3 DNA reads as TGTGCCAGCAGCCCCGGGACAGTGGGAGAAAAACTGTTTTTT.

The rearrangement links TRBV5-6 to TRBJ2-7; 8 positions agree with TRBD2. The V gene end was trimmed by 4 bases and the J gene end by 4 bases; junction bases not matched to a gene: 13. The CDR3 has 16 amino acids. Looked up from germline, CDR1 is SGHDT and CDR2 is YYEEEE. The CDR3 DNA reads TGTGCCAGCAGCCTACACGGGGGGGCTAGCGGTTACGAGCAGTACTTC. It codes for CASSLHGGASGYEQYF. Complete variable domain (other parts from reference TRBV5-6 and TRBJ2-7): DAGVTQSPTHLIKTRGQQVTLRCSPKSGHDTVSWYQQALGQGPQFIFQYYEEEERQRGNFPDRFSGHQFPNYSSELNVNALLLGDSALYLCASSLHGGASGYEQYFGPGTRLTVT.

This clone was found once. The V call is TRBV5-1, the J call TRBJ1-1; TRBD1 is a possible D gene (5 bases). The CDR3 is 16 amino acids. Looked up from germline, CDR1 is SGHRS and CDR2 is YFSETQ. Trimming took 0 bases from V and 6 from J, leaving 18 bases between them. CDR3 DNA: TGCGCCAGCAGCTTGGGCCCGGGAGGGGTAATTGCTGAAGCTTTCTTT. As protein: CASSLGPGGVIAEAFF.

The V call is TRBV9, the J call TRBJ1-3; weak D call: TRBD1 (5 bases). This CDR3 is built from 15 residues. CDR1 and CDR2 (germline): SGDLS, YYNGEE. Deletions cut 3 bases from V and 1 base from J, with 11 bases between. The CDR3 here is CASSGARASGNTIYF. CDR3 bases: TGTGCCAGCAGCGGTGCCAGGGCGTCTGGAAACACCATATATTTT.

The chain has TRBV20-1 and TRBJ2-3; 11 bases match TRBD2. V trimming: 3 bases; J trimming: 5 bases; junction bases outside the gene matches: 4. CDR1 is DFQATT and CDR2 is SNEGSKA in the germline V gene (reference sequence). The CDR3 spans 14 residues. CDR3 in amino acids: CSASSGGAQDTQYF. The DNA for the CDR3 is TGCAGTGCTAGTAGCGGGGGGGCCCAAGATACGCAGTATTTT.

This chain joins TRBV13 and TRBJ2-5; weak D call: TRBD2 (5 bases). CDR1 is PRHDT and CDR2 is FYEKMQ in the germline V gene (reference sequence). V lost 0 bases and J lost 2, with 13 bases in between. The length of the CDR3 is 16 residues. The CDR3 region has the DNA TGTGCCAGCAGCTTAGGGGAGGAACTATTTCAAGAGACCCAGTACTTC. Translation: CASSLGEELFQETQYF.

This chain uses TRBV11-2 with TRBJ1-5, with D hard to call. The CDR3 loop spans 15 amino acids. CDR1 and CDR2 (germline): SGHAT, FQNNGV. V shed 1 base and J shed 1 base, with 8 bases lying between them. CDR3 protein: CASSLGRGSNQPQHF. Written as DNA, the CDR3 is TGTGCCAGCAGCTTAGGCCGGGGAAGCAATCAGCCCCAGCATTTT. Combining the CDR3 with reference TRBV11-2 and TRBJ1-5 gives the whole variable domain EAGVAQSPRYKIIEKRQSVAFWCNPISGHATLYWYQQILGQGPKLLIQFQNNGVVDDSQLPKDRFSAERLKGVDSTLKIQPAKLEDSAVYLCASSLGRGSNQPQHFGDGTRLSIL.

This clone showed up just once. The rearrangement uses TRBV19 and TRBJ2-6; 7 nucleotides line up with TRBD1. Trimming removed 5 bases from V and 1 base from J; junction bases left unmatched: 5. Germline-derived CDR1 and CDR2 are LNHDA and SQIVND (reference sequence). The CDR3 consists of 16 residues. The CDR3 is CASSYSGGSGANVLTF. The CDR3 DNA reads as TGTGCCAGTAGTTATTCAGGGGGATCTGGGGCCAACGTCCTGACTTTC.

The rearrangement joins TRBV28 to TRBJ1-1, with 9 bases lining up with TRBD1. The CDR3 has 16 residues. V gave up 8 bases and J gave up 4 bases; unmatched junction bases: 14. Germline V gene data show CDR1 as MDHEN and CDR2 as SYDVKM. The CDR3 loop is CASGSDRGFFSTEAFF. For the CDR3, the DNA is TGTGCCAGCGGGTCGGACAGGGGTTTTTTTAGCACTGAAGCTTTCTTT.

A word on this clone: Other DNA sequences of this sample code for an identical CDR3. The chain combines TRBV18 with TRBJ1-4, with TRBD1 identical over 9 bases. Trimming cost V 2 bases and J 5 bases; bases outside gene matches: 0. The germline V gene encodes CDR1 KGHSH and CDR2 LQKENI. The CDR3 has 14 residues. Here the CDR3 DNA reads TGTGCCAGCTCACCAGGGACAGGGAATGAAAAACTGTTTTTT. This sequence encodes CASSPGTGNEKLFF.

This chain links TRBV13 with TRBJ1-4; TRBD1 is a possible D gene (5 bases). The germline V and J ends were trimmed by 3 bases and 8 bases, with 7 bases remaining between them. This CDR3 contains 12 residues. Germline values: CDR1 PRHDT, CDR2 FYEKMQ (reference sequence). CDR3 DNA: TGTGCCAGCAGCTTCGGGGGGGAAAAACTGTTTTTT. It encodes CASSFGGEKLFF.